Presented here are 25 T cell receptor beta chains from one specimen sequenced in a study of shared clonotypes between healthy human individuals (dated by TCRdb to 2020 to 2022). CD8 naive samples consisted of CD45RO-negative cells that were positively selected for CCR7, yielding a CD45RA+CCR7+ population without TemRA cells. Library generation was performed with the immunoSEQ multiplex PCR assay. TCRdb mirrors the immuneACCESS table, restricted to in-frame sequences. Some clones are absent from its copies; in checked studies, under half trace to an unresolved V gene, and the reason for the others is unknown. The sample yields around 2,000,000 clones; about 94% were counted once. Together, the top ten hold approximately 1.2% of the sample. The specimen was naive CD8+ T cells sorted from blood. The cell subset or site tag for this specimen amounts to: CD45RA+CCR7+. The receptors shown here come from a man younger than 30 in good health.

The chain uses TRBV7-8 and TRBJ2-7, with D perhaps matching TRBD1 (5 bases). The germline gives CDR1 SGHVS, CDR2 FQNEAQ. The CDR3 has 13 residues. The V end was cut by 1 base, the J end by 2 bases, with 6 bases between. The CDR3 protein is CASSLVGPYEQYF. The CDR3 region has the DNA TGTGCCAGCAGCTTAGTGGGGCCCTACGAGCAGTACTTC.

The chain recombines TRBV11-2 with TRBJ2-7, with 8 bases fitting TRBD2. V was clipped by 0 bases and J by 2 bases; unmatched bases: 3. Germline loops: CDR1 SGHAT, CDR2 FQNNGV. The CDR3 consists of 15 residues. Here the CDR3 reads CASSLELADAYEQYF. DNA of the CDR3: TGTGCCAGCAGCTTAGAACTAGCGGACGCCTACGAGCAGTACTTC.

This clone has only a few counts. CDR3 in DNA: TGTGCCAGCAGTTCCACGGACAGACGCTATAGTAGCGGCTACACCTTC. This gives the protein CASSSTDRRYSSGYTF. The rearrangement links TRBV27 to TRBJ1-2, with D possibly matching TRBD1 (6 bases). From germline, CDR1 is MNHEY and CDR2 SMNVEV (reference sequence). Trimming left V 4 bases short and J 8 bases short, with 23 bases between. This CDR3 is 16 amino acids long.

The V gene is TRBV4-3, the J gene TRBJ2-2; a possible D gene is TRBD2 (5 bases). CDR1 and CDR2 from the germline V gene are LGHNA and YSLEER. The CDR3 consists of 14 residues. The germline V and J ends were trimmed by 4 bases and 7 bases, with 13 bases remaining between them. CDR3 sequence reads: CASSPLAGGGELFF. CDR3 DNA sequence: TGCGCCAGCAGCCCGCTGGCGGGTGGCGGGGAGCTGTTTTTT.

The chain is built from TRBV29-1 and TRBJ1-1; D call uncertain. V was shortened by 0 bases and J by 1 base, with 12 bases between the two germline ends. Germline V gene data show CDR1 as SQVTM and CDR2 as ANQGSEA. The CDR3 extends over 15 amino acids. The CDR3 is CSVEDLEGQNTEAFF. The CDR3 DNA reads as TGCAGCGTTGAAGATCTTGAGGGCCAGAACACTGAAGCTTTCTTT.

A word on this clone: Additional DNA sequences in this sample encode the identical CDR3. The genes are TRBV4-1 and TRBJ2-2; D gene ambiguous. The CDR3 sequence is 14 residues long. Looked up from germline, CDR1 is MGHRA and CDR2 is YSYEKL. Trimming left V 3 bases short and J 2 bases short, with 7 bases between. Here the CDR3 reads CASSQAANTGELFF. The CDR3, as DNA: TGCGCCAGCAGCCAGGCCGCTAACACCGGGGAGCTGTTTTTT.

This chain uses TRBV10-1 with TRBJ2-7; the D gene is possibly TRBD1 (6 bases). Germline assignment: CDR1 WNHNN and CDR2 SYGVQD (reference sequence). This CDR3 is built from 14 residues. V was shortened by 4 bases and J by 6 bases, with 16 bases between the two germline ends. CDR3 in DNA: TGCGCCAGCAGTGGGAACAGGGCCCTCGGCGAGCAGTACTTC. This sequence encodes CASSGNRALGEQYF.

This clone was recorded once. The chain combines TRBV5-4 with TRBJ2-3, with D possibly being TRBD2 (5 bases). The CDR3 sequence is 14 residues long. CDR1 and CDR2 from the germline V gene are SGHNT and YYREEE (reference sequence). V lost 4 bases and J 2 bases, leaving 11 bases between the germline ends. The DNA for the CDR3 is TGTGCCAGCAGCCACGACTATGACACAGATACGCAGTATTTT. Amino acids: CASSHDYDTDTQYF. The full variable domain, rest sourced from reference TRBV5-4 and TRBJ2-3, is ETGVTQSPTHLIKTRGQQVTLRCSSQSGHNTVSWYQQALGQGPQFIFQYYREEENGRGNFPPRFSGLQFPNYSSELNVNALELDDSALYLCASSHDYDTDTQYFGPGTRLTVL.

The V gene is TRBV29-1, the J gene TRBJ1-2, with no clear D. Trimming left V 7 bases short and J 1 base short, with 19 bases between. This CDR3 spans 15 amino acids. Germline V CDR1 and CDR2: SQVTM, ANQGSEA. CDR3 loop: CSAQEGAGFNYGYTF. CDR3 nucleotide sequence: TGCAGCGCCCAAGAGGGTGCGGGATTTAACTATGGCTACACCTTC.

The chain carries TRBV7-9 and TRBJ1-4, with D uncertain. The CDR3 covers 14 residues. The germline V gene encodes CDR1 SEHNR and CDR2 FQNEAQ (reference sequence). V was pared by 4 bases and J by 8 bases, with 14 bases between. The CDR3 coding sequence is TGTGCCAGCAGCTCCCCCGCTCCGTTCGAAAAACTGTTTTTT. Amino acid sequence: CASSSPAPFEKLFF.

The CDR3 protein is CASGSNTGELFF. The CDR3 DNA reads TGTGCCAGCGGATCGAACACCGGGGAGCTGTTTTTT. The chain employs TRBV6-5 and TRBJ2-2; no definite D call. V was clipped by 8 bases and J by 0 bases, with 4 bases between them. The CDR3 length is 12 residues. CDR1 and CDR2 from the germline V gene are MNHEY and SVGAGI.

The CDR3 sequence is CAWSGGAYEQYF. Written as DNA, the CDR3 is TGTGCCTGGAGTGGGGGGGCCTACGAGCAGTACTTC. This chain uses TRBV30 with TRBJ2-7, with D tentatively TRBD2 (6 bases). Trimming removed 1 base from V and 2 bases from J, with 6 bases in between. Germline loops: CDR1 GTSNPN, CDR2 SVGIG (reference sequence). The CDR3 spans 12 residues. Together with reference TRBV30 and TRBJ2-7, the CDR3 gives the full variable domain: SQTIHQWPATLVQPVGSPLSLECTVEGTSNPNLYWYRQAAGRGLQLLFYSVGIGQISSEVPQNLSASRPQDRQFILSSKKLLLSDSGFYLCAWSGGAYEQYFGPGTRLTVT.

Concerning this clone: This CDR3 is also generated by other DNA sequences in the sample. The chain combines TRBV5-5 with TRBJ1-1; D not resolved. Germline CDR1 is SGHKS and CDR2 is YYEKEE (reference sequence). The ends were cut back, 5 bases at V and 5 bases at J, with 10 bases in the middle. CDR3 length: 12 residues. The CDR3 DNA sequence: TGTGCCAGCAGTCTTGGTCCGACTGAAGCTTTCTTT. Translation gives CASSLGPTEAFF.

About this clone itself: This sample also contains other DNA sequences that code for the same CDR3. The gene calls are TRBV5-6 and TRBJ2-7; D not resolved. The CDR3 totals 12 residues. CDR1 and CDR2 (germline): SGHDT, YYEEEE. Deletions cut 2 bases from V and 5 bases from J, with 8 bases between. For the CDR3, the DNA is TGTGCCAGCAGCTTTACGGGTGACGAGCAGTACTTC. This encodes CASSFTGDEQYF.

The chain couples TRBV5-6 to TRBJ1-2; weak D call: TRBD1 (6 bases). Germline CDR1 is SGHDT and CDR2 is YYEEEE. The length of the CDR3 is 18 residues. Trimming removed 3 bases at V and 2 bases at J, with 23 bases between. CDR3 nucleotide sequence: TGTGCCAGCAGCTCGGAAACCTATTGGGCAGGGACAAACTATGGCTACACCTTC. This codes for CASSSETYWAGTNYGYTF.

This chain joins TRBV6-1 and TRBJ2-7, with TRBD2 matching over 7 bases. The germline V gene has CDR1 MNHNS and CDR2 SASEGT. V trimming: 7 bases; J trimming: 4 bases; junction bases outside the gene matches: 13. The CDR3 runs 15 residues. CDR3 bases: TGTGCCAGCACGGAACCCGGTAGCGGGCCTTACGAGCAGTACTTC. This translates into CASTEPGSGPYEQYF.

The chain couples TRBV7-8 to TRBJ2-7; 8 bases match TRBD2. The junction had 9 bases not matched to a gene; V was cut back by 5 bases and J by 0 bases. CDR3 length: 16 residues. Germline V gene data show CDR1 as SGHVS and CDR2 as FQNEAQ. The CDR3 DNA sequence: TGTGCCAGCAGCCCCACGGGGGGGGACCTCTCCTACGAGCAGTACTTC. Its protein product is CASSPTGGDLSYEQYF.

This clone appeared once. V is TRBV5-1 and J is TRBJ1-3; 7 bases are shared with TRBD1. The CDR3 covers 16 residues. Unmatched junction bases numbered 4, after V lost 1 base and J lost 0 bases. CDR1 SGHRS and CDR2 YFSETQ come from the germline V gene. CDR3 in DNA: TGCGCCAGCAGCTTGCGAGGGACAGACTCTGGAAACACCATATATTTT. It translates to CASSLRGTDSGNTIYF.

This clone was detected only once. The V and J genes are TRBV27 and TRBJ1-2, with a tentative D call TRBD1 (5 bases). CDR1 and CDR2 from the germline V gene are MNHEY and SMNVEV (reference sequence). Trimming cost V 6 bases and J 6 bases, with 14 bases left between them. The CDR3 length is 13 residues. This CDR3 is CASSPGLPNGYTF. The CDR3 DNA is TGTGCCAGCAGCCCGGGACTACCAAATGGCTACACCTTC.

The chain couples TRBV4-2 to TRBJ1-6; the D is unclear. Germline V CDR1 and CDR2: LGHNA, YNFKEQ. Trimming left V 2 bases short and J 10 bases short, with 27 bases between. The CDR3 spans 19 residues. CDR3 protein: CASSQLPAGFEVAYSPLHF. CDR3 DNA sequence: TGTGCCAGCAGCCAACTTCCGGCCGGGTTCGAGGTGGCCTACTCACCCCTCCACTTT.

The genes are TRBV6-6 and TRBJ2-1; D unresolved. Germline V gene sequence: CDR1 MNHNY, CDR2 SVGAGI (reference sequence). V was clipped by 1 base and J by 8 bases, with 9 bases between them. The CDR3 has 13 residues. The CDR3 spells CASSYWVPDEQFF. DNA for the CDR3: TGTGCCAGCAGTTACTGGGTCCCGGATGAGCAGTTCTTC.

The chain's CDR3 is CASSSGRASGELFF. CDR3 nucleotides: TGTGCCAGCAGCAGCGGGAGGGCTAGCGGGGAGCTGTTTTTT. The chain carries TRBV7-9 and TRBJ2-2, with 10 bases aligning to TRBD2. Germline CDR1 and CDR2: SEHNR and FQNEAQ (reference sequence). V gave up 5 bases and J gave up 7 bases; unmatched junction bases: 4. The length of the CDR3 is 14 residues.

This clone has just one count. CDR3 bases: TGTGCCAGCAGTTTGACAGGGGGCTTTAATGAGCAGTTCTTC. Translated: CASSLTGGFNEQFF. The chain links TRBV27 to TRBJ2-1; 10 bases are a match to TRBD1. V shed 3 bases and J 7 bases; nucleotides not matched to a gene: 3. In germline, CDR1 is MNHEY, CDR2 SMNVEV (reference sequence). The CDR3 length is 14 residues.

This chain joins TRBV2 and TRBJ1-1; 12 bases map to TRBD1. In germline, CDR1 is SNHLY, CDR2 FYNNEI. The CDR3 spans 19 residues. Losses at the gene ends were 5 bases for V and 1 base for J; bases not matched to a gene: 14. The CDR3 loop reads CASSPWGQGAVEANTEAFF. Written as DNA, the CDR3 is TGTGCCAGCAGTCCTTGGGGACAGGGGGCTGTTGAGGCGAACACTGAAGCTTTCTTT.

The chain combines TRBV7-9 with TRBJ2-1; 8 bases are shared with TRBD2. J lost 5 bases, V lost 6 bases, and 9 bases had no gene match. The CDR3 contains 15 residues. Germline V gives CDR1 SEHNR, CDR2 FQNEAQ (reference sequence). CDR3 sequence: CASSTDGGANNEQFF. The CDR3 nucleotides read TGTGCCAGCAGTACCGACGGGGGGGCGAACAATGAGCAGTTCTTC.